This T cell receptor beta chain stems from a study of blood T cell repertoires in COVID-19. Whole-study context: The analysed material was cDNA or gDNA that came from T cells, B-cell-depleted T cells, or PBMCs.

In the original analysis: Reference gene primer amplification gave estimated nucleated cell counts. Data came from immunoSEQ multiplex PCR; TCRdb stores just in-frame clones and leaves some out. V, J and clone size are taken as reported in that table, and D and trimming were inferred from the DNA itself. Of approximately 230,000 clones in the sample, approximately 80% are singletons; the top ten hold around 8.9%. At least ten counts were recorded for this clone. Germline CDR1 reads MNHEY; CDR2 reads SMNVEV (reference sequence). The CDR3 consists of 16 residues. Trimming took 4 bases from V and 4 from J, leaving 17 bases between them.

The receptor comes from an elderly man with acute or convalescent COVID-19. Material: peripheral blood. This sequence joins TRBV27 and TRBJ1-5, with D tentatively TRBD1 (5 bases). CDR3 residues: CASSSTNQQANQPQHF. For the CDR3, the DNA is TGTGCCAGCAGTTCCACGAACCAACAGGCTAATCAGCCCCAGCATTTT.